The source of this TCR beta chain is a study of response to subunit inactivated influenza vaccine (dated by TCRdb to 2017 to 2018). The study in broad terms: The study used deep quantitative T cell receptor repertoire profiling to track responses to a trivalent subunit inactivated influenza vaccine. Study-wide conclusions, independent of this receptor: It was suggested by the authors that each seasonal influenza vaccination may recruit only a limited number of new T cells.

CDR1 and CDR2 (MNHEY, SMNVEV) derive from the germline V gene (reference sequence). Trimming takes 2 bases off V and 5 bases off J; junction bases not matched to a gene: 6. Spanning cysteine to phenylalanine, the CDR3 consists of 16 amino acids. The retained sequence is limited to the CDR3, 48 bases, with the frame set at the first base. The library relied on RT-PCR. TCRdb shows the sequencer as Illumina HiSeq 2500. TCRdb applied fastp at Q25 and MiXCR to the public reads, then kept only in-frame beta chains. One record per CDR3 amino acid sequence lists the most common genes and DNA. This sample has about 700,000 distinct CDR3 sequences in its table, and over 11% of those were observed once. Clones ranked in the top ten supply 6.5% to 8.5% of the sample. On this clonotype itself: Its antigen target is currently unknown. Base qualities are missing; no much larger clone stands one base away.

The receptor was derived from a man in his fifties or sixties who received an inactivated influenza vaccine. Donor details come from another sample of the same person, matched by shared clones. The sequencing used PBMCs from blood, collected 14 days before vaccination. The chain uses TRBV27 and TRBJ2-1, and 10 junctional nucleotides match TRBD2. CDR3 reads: CASSLLAGVLHNEQFF. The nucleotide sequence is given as TGTGCCAGCAGTTTACTAGCGGGAGTTCTCCACAATGAGCAGTTCTTC.